These T cell receptor beta chains were read from a single sample in a study of blood T cell repertoires in COVID-19. Sequencing was performed with immunoSEQ multiplex PCR; in TCRdb, only in-frame clones are kept and a portion is missing. The sample lists 200,000 to 300,000 clones; around 86% were seen once. The sample taken for sequencing was PBMCs or T cells enriched from blood (not recorded which). The receptors derive from a woman under 30 who had recovered from COVID-19. Each CDR3 is given with its conserved first and last residue. Fields, in order: V gene, J gene, CDR3 protein.

V gene: TRBV18; J gene: TRBJ2-1; CDR3 protein: CASSPRGDSYNEQFF
V gene: TRBV30; J gene: TRBJ1-2; CDR3 protein: CAWKIRGDYGYTF
V gene: TRBV30; J gene: TRBJ2-2; CDR3 protein: CAWSAGTSGNAPSTGELFF
V gene: TRBV6-1; J gene: TRBJ2-4; CDR3 protein: CASSESGANIQYF
V gene: TRBV18; J gene: TRBJ1-6; CDR3 protein: CASSPVWGQLDSPLHF
V gene: TRBV7-9; J gene: TRBJ1-2; CDR3 protein: CASSLGFGGSDGYTF
V gene: TRBV4-1; J gene: TRBJ2-1; CDR3 protein: CASSQDWAGRGHEQFF
V gene: TRBV2; J gene: TRBJ1-2; CDR3 protein: CASYRGTNYGYTF
V gene: TRBV28; J gene: TRBJ2-7; CDR3 protein: CASSLQGSYEQYF
V gene: TRBV27; J gene: TRBJ2-4; CDR3 protein: CASSSTGSPKNIQYF
V gene: TRBV5-1; J gene: TRBJ2-3; CDR3 protein: CASSLVYPSGSTDTQYF
V gene: TRBV11-3; J gene: TRBJ2-6; CDR3 protein: CASIAGGSGANVLTF
V gene: TRBV28; J gene: TRBJ2-3; CDR3 protein: CASSPGGAGTDTQYF
V gene: TRBV5-5; J gene: TRBJ1-5; CDR3 protein: CASSLSRGPHHQPQHF
V gene: TRBV7-8; J gene: TRBJ2-2; CDR3 protein: CASSILAGGFRAGELFF
V gene: TRBV5-8; J gene: TRBJ1-4; CDR3 protein: CASSYRTGLGEKLFF
V gene: TRBV19; J gene: TRBJ2-5; CDR3 protein: CASSTTGSQETQYF
V gene: TRBV20-1; J gene: TRBJ2-6; CDR3 protein: CSASPPIAGDEVGANVLTF
V gene: TRBV11-2; J gene: TRBJ2-1; CDR3 protein: CASSTSVGTYNEQFF
V gene: TRBV30; J gene: TRBJ2-4; CDR3 protein: CAWSQGAKNIQYF
V gene: TRBV18; J gene: TRBJ2-1; CDR3 protein: CASSPNRGGPNEQFF
V gene: TRBV27; J gene: TRBJ2-7; CDR3 protein: CASSRSDTLSYEQYF
V gene: TRBV2; J gene: TRBJ1-1; CDR3 protein: CASSSHFGNTEAFF
V gene: TRBV18; J gene: TRBJ2-7; CDR3 protein: CASSPPSGQTGNEQYF
V gene: TRBV6-5; J gene: TRBJ1-2; CDR3 protein: CASRRQGAGNYGYTF
V gene: TRBV30; J gene: TRBJ2-7; CDR3 protein: CAWSTGTGGYEQYF
V gene: TRBV28; J gene: TRBJ2-7; CDR3 protein: CASSRTDRAYEQYF
V gene: TRBV11-3; J gene: TRBJ2-3; CDR3 protein: CASSLGPTDTQYF